The 29 T cell receptor beta chains below were found in one sample sequenced in a study of monozygotic twins with inflammatory bowel disease. TCRdb re-analyzed the 5' RACE reads; it lists each CDR3 protein once, without DNA. This listing includes approximately 330,000 distinct CDR3 sequences. Input material: blood. Receptors originate from a human donor with ulcerative colitis or Crohn's disease, or a healthy co-twin of an affected twin (not recorded which).

This chain uses TRBV5-6 with TRBJ2-7. The CDR3 spans 14 residues. Germline lookup yields CDR1 SGHDT and CDR2 YYEEEE. CDR3: CASSLYGTSYEQYF.

The rearrangement joins TRBV6-1 to TRBJ2-1; TCRdb returns TRBD2, unconfirmable since there is no DNA. This CDR3 is built from 18 residues. Germline V gene sequence: CDR1 MNHNS, CDR2 SASEGT. CDR3 sequence reads: CASSTTGTTTGGSHEQFF.

The genes are TRBV28 and TRBJ1-6; the TRBD1 assignment by TCRdb is unverifiable without DNA. Germline V gene lookup returns CDR1 MDHEN and CDR2 SYDVKM. The CDR3 is 14 amino acids. The CDR3 protein is CASVGVGDNSPLHF.

The chain joins TRBV6-5 to TRBJ1-1; the D gene TCRdb calls, TRBD1, cannot be checked with no DNA. CDR3 size: 12 residues. Germline V gives CDR1 MNHEY, CDR2 SVGAGI. CDR3: CASQTSGGEAFF.

The rearrangement links TRBV3-1 to TRBJ2-1. Germline V gene sequence: CDR1 LGHDT, CDR2 YNNKEL (reference sequence). The CDR3 length is 14 residues. The CDR3 is CASSQGWANNEQFF.

The V gene is TRBV2, the J gene TRBJ2-7. Germline assignment: CDR1 SNHLY and CDR2 FYNNEI. CDR3 length equals 15 residues. CDR3 in amino acids: CASNRLIRKSYEQYF.

CDR3 sequence reads: CASSGDLLGSMADTQYF. The chain combines TRBV2 with TRBJ2-3; TCRdb reports TRBD2, a call that lacks DNA to check it against. Looked up from germline, CDR1 is SNHLY and CDR2 is FYNNEI. The CDR3 has 17 residues.

The chain has TRBV2 and TRBJ1-2; the D gene TCRdb calls, TRBD1, cannot be checked with no DNA. Looked up from germline, CDR1 is SNHLY and CDR2 is FYNNEI. This CDR3 contains 15 residues. Here the CDR3 reads CASKLPRGTVYGYTF.

The chain joins TRBV20-1 to TRBJ1-1; TCRdb designates TRBD1, a call that cannot be tested without DNA. The germline gives CDR1 DFQATT, CDR2 SNEGSKA (reference sequence). This CDR3 has 13 residues. The chain's CDR3 is CSASRVRGTEAFF.

J is TRBJ1-4 and V is TRBV4-3; the D gene TCRdb calls, TRBD1, cannot be checked with no DNA. This CDR3 has 16 amino acids. Germline-derived CDR1 and CDR2 are LGHNA and YSLEER. The CDR3 loop reads CASSPSGQAFFEKLFF.

The V call is TRBV29-1, the J call TRBJ2-2; the TRBD1 assignment by TCRdb is unverifiable without DNA. The CDR3 has 13 amino acids. Germline CDR1 is SQVTM and CDR2 is ANQGSEA. The CDR3 spells CSVDEAGTGELFF.

V usage is TRBV6-5 and J usage is TRBJ2-2. Germline CDR1 is MNHEY and CDR2 is SVGAGI. The CDR3 contains 15 residues. The chain's CDR3 is CASSLVGANTGELFF.

This sequence joins TRBV5-6 and TRBJ2-1; TCRdb indicates TRBD1, and absent DNA this call remains unverified. The germline gives CDR1 SGHDT, CDR2 YYEEEE. The CDR3 is 16 amino acids. The CDR3 here is CASSLSGAATYNEQFF. The whole variable domain, filled in from reference TRBV5-6 and TRBJ2-1, reads DAGVTQSPTHLIKTRGQQVTLRCSPKSGHDTVSWYQQALGQGPQFIFQYYEEEERQRGNFPDRFSGHQFPNYSSELNVNALLLGDSALYLCASSLSGAATYNEQFFGPGTRLTVL.

The chain has TRBV7-9 and TRBJ2-3. The CDR3 spans 15 residues. Germline CDR1 and CDR2: SEHNR and FQNEAQ (reference sequence). CDR3 in amino acids: CASSLLQAATDTQYF.

This chain links TRBV6-2 or TRBV6-3 with TRBJ1-5; absent DNA, TCRdb's TRBD1 call cannot be checked. Germline CDR1 MNHEY, CDR2 SVGEGT. This CDR3 is 14 amino acids long. The CDR3 protein is CASSSGQSNQPQHF.

The CDR3 loop is CASTPTGTAVNEQFF. The V call is TRBV6-1, the J call TRBJ2-1; TCRdb calls TRBD1, which cannot be checked without DNA. Germline V gene data show CDR1 as MNHNS and CDR2 as SASEGT. The CDR3 is 15 residues long.

The CDR3 sequence is CASRFLAGVSNEQFF. The rearrangement links TRBV11-2 to TRBJ2-1; there is no DNA to check the TCRdb D call of TRBD2. The CDR3 is 15 residues long. The germline CDR1 and CDR2 sequences are SGHAT and FQNNGV.

This chain connects TRBV20-1 to TRBJ2-1; no DNA is available, so the TRBD2 call from TCRdb remains unchecked. This CDR3 is built from 14 residues. Germline CDR1 DFQATT, CDR2 SNEGSKA (reference sequence). This CDR3 reads CSGPTRRNYNEQFF.

V usage is TRBV5-1 and J usage is TRBJ2-1; the D call of TRBD2 rests on TCRdb alone, since no DNA is present to check it. The CDR3 loop spans 15 amino acids. The germline V gene has CDR1 SGHRS and CDR2 YFSETQ. CDR3 in amino acids: CASSLETSGGHEQFF.

V is TRBV28 and J is TRBJ1-4; TCRdb proposes TRBD1, but this gene call is untestable without DNA. The CDR3 consists of 14 residues. CDR1 is MDHEN, CDR2 SYDVKM, per germline. CDR3 amino acids: CASSSGTGYEKLFF.

The chain couples TRBV12-3 or TRBV12-4 to TRBJ1-2. The CDR3 runs to 12 residues. CDR3 amino acids: CASSYRRAGYTF.

The chain uses TRBV10-3 and TRBJ2-3; TCRdb's assignment of TRBD1 cannot be checked, as there is no DNA. There are 14 residues in the CDR3. Germline-derived CDR1 and CDR2 are ENHRY and SYGVKD. This CDR3 is CAISLLQGTDTQYF.

The genes are TRBV5-1 and TRBJ1-4; there is no DNA to check the TCRdb D call of TRBD1. CDR1 and CDR2 (germline): SGHRS, YFSETQ. The CDR3 length is 15 residues. The CDR3 loop is CASSPRTEGGEKLFF.

The V gene is TRBV18, the J gene TRBJ1-3; there is no DNA to check the TCRdb D call of TRBD1. The CDR3 runs to 18 residues. Germline lookup yields CDR1 KGHSH and CDR2 LQKENI. The CDR3 spells CASSPVGRAKDSGNTIYF.

The V gene is TRBV20-1, the J gene TRBJ2-1; TCRdb picks TRBD2, but there is no DNA to check that call. CDR3 length equals 14 residues. CDR1 and CDR2 from the germline V gene are DFQATT and SNEGSKA (reference sequence). CDR3 loop: CSADNLAAYNEQFF.

The chain employs TRBV7-2 and TRBJ2-1. The CDR3 totals 15 residues. Looked up from germline, CDR1 is SGHTA and CDR2 is FQGNSA. CDR3 protein: CASSSSSYSYNEQFF.

This chain links TRBV24-1 with TRBJ2-7; TCRdb proposes TRBD1, but this gene call is untestable without DNA. Germline CDR1 and CDR2: KGHDR and SFDVKD. There are 15 residues in the CDR3. The CDR3 protein is CATSDIGQGIEEQYF.

The V gene is TRBV11-2, the J gene TRBJ1-6. Per germline, CDR1 SGHAT and CDR2 FQNNGV. The CDR3 contains 15 residues. CDR3 sequence reads: CASSLGYGLNSPLHF.

This chain uses TRBV5-5 with TRBJ2-1; the D gene TCRdb calls, TRBD1, cannot be checked with no DNA. CDR1 and CDR2 from the germline V gene are SGHKS and YYEKEE (reference sequence). CDR3 length: 15 amino acids. This CDR3 reads CASSFKAGSYNEHFF.